This T cell receptor (beta chain) was identified during a study of beta chain features in type 1 diabetes. Study-wide findings and caveats: More deletions and fewer insertions at VDJ junctions were seen in type 1 diabetes patients. Researchers report that Type 1 diabetes patients had moderately but significantly shorter TCRB CDR3s across all four CD4+ subsets. It was possible that PCR favored shorter templates, equally so in patients and controls.

Every bit of the isolated RNA underwent reverse transcription, so sequencing read expressed TCRB transcripts. Libraries were prepared by immunoSEQ multiplex PCR; TCRdb keeps only in-frame clonotypes and omits some of them. The sample lists roughly 300,000 clones, approximately 9.9% occurring once. This clone was recorded many times. What it binds is unknown. V was trimmed by 0 bases and J by 0 bases, leaving 11 bases between them. The CDR3 consists of 16 residues. Germline-derived CDR1 and CDR2 are SGHTA and FQGNSA. The authors obtained over 98% purity in all sorted populations. The sample comprised central memory CD4+ T cells from blood. The chain combines TRBV7-2 with TRBJ1-2, with D unclear. This TCR was sampled from a man aged 25 to 40 with type 1 diabetes. CDR3 protein: CASSLAAGATNYGYTF. In nucleotides, the CDR3 is TGTGCCAGCAGCTTAGCAGCCGGCGCGACTAACTATGGCTACACCTTC.